Sequencing of this T cell receptor beta chain was carried out in a study of cytomegalovirus exposure and HLA in healthy donors. Concerning this clone itself: Its antigen remains unidentified.

Points from the study as a whole: The investigators catalogued 164 TCR beta chains as cytomegalovirus-associated. In vitro, three CMV-associated chains proved specific for CMV antigens. For most TCR beta V segments, an earlier analysis put the productive rate at about 87% or about 30% of the time. No immune exposure information besides CMV serostatus was available.

The PCR had 60 Vbeta and 13 Jbeta primers. TCRdb's copy holds only in-frame clones and misses some; the assay was immunoSEQ multiplex PCR. The data show some 130,000 clones, about 68% seen once. The V gene lost 6 bases and the J gene lost 0 bases, with 12 bases spanning the gap. This CDR3 contains 16 residues. The germline V gene has CDR1 MGHDK and CDR2 SYGVNS. The rearrangement links TRBV25-1 to TRBJ2-6, with D maybe TRBD2 (5 bases). The clonotype was recovered from a human donor in good health. The specimen sequenced was PBMCs. CDR3 loop: CASSPGRDSGANVLTF. The CDR3 region has the DNA TGTGCCAGCAGCCCCGGACGGGACTCTGGGGCCAACGTCCTGACTTTC.